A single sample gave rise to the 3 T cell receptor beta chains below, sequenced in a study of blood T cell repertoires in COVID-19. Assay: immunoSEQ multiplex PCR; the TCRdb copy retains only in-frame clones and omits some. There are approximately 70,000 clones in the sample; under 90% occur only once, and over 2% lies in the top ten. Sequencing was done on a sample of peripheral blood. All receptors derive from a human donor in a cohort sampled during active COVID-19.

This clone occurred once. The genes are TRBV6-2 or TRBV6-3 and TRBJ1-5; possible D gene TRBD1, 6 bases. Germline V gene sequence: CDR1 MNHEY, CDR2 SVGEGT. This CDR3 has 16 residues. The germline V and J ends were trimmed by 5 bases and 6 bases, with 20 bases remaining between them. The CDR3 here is CASSRSQGRRGQPQHF. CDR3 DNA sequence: TGTGCCAGCAGTCGGAGTCAGGGGCGCCGGGGTCAGCCCCAGCATTTT.

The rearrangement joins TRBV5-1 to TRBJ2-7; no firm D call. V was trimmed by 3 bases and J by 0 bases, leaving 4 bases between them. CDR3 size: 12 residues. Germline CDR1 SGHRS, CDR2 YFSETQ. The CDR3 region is CASSSSSYEQYF. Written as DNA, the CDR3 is TGCGCCAGCAGCTCGAGCTCCTACGAGCAGTACTTC.

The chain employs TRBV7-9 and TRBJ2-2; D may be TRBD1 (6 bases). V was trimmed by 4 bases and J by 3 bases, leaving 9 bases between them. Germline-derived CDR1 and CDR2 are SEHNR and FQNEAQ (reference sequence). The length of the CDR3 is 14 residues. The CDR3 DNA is TGTGCCAGCAGCTCCAACAGGGACACCGGGGAGCTGTTTTTT. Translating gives CASSSNRDTGELFF.